Below, 8 T cell receptor beta chains from the same sample are listed, as sequenced in a study of blood T cells in healthy people across ages (dated by TCRdb to 2014 to 2015). The method behind the library was 5' RACE. The reads were generated on an Illumina HiSeq 2500. A second about 7 to 11 cycle PCR used a sample-barcoded 5' primer and a J-beta primer mix. TCRdb redid the processing of the public reads, applying fastp at Q25 and MiXCR, and retained in-frame beta chains. Under each unique CDR3 protein, matching rows form one entry showing the most common genes and DNA. The sample table records over 1,500,000 distinct CDR3 sequences; around half of these occur just once. The ten largest clones capture roughly 2% of the sample. Sequencing was done on a sample of blood. These receptors were obtained from a woman in her thirties or forties in good health.

The chain has TRBV5-8 and TRBJ2-2, with TRBD1 matching over 10 bases. With V trimmed by 4 bases and J by 3 bases, 6 bases remained unmatched. CDR3 size: 16 residues. Germline values: CDR1 SGHTS, CDR2 YDEGEE. CDR3 sequence reads: CASSLGQGPDTGELFF. The CDR3 DNA reads TGTGCCAGCAGCCTGGGACAGGGGCCTGACACCGGGGAGCTGTTTTTT.

CDR3 sequence reads: CASSETGTGHSTQYF. The DNA of the CDR3 is TGTGCCAGCAGCGAAACCGGGACAGGGCATTCGACACAGTACTTC. The chain uses TRBV9 and TRBJ2-5, with 9 bases identical to TRBD1. V shed 3 bases, J shed 11 bases, and the junction held 14 bases outside the gene matches. This CDR3 spans 15 amino acids. Germline CDR1 is SGDLS and CDR2 is YYNGEE.

Details on this clonotype: The germline gene is not matched at one end of the junction; a read error may be the cause. This rearrangement joins TRBV6-6 to TRBJ2-5; D not certain. Germline lookup yields CDR1 MNHNY and CDR2 SVGAGI (reference sequence). CDR3 length equals 11 residues. CDR3: CASTIQETQYF. CDR3 DNA: TGCGCCAGTACAATTCAAGAGACCCAGTACTTC.

This chain connects TRBV6-6 to TRBJ2-3; D unresolved. The length of the CDR3 is 12 residues. Germline CDR1 is MNHNY and CDR2 is SVGAGI (reference sequence). Trimming removed 0 bases from V and 7 bases from J, with 5 bases in between. The CDR3 region is CASSYSDNTQYF. The DNA of the CDR3 is TGTGCCAGCAGTTACTCGGATAATACGCAGTATTTT.

This clonotype occurred once. This chain links TRBV6-1 with TRBJ2-1; TRBD1 aligns across 11 bases. This CDR3 has 14 residues. Germline V CDR1 and CDR2: MNHNS, SASEGT. Trimming at V came to 7 bases and at J to 9 bases, leaving 8 bases not matched to a gene. The CDR3 is CASIIGQGASEQFF. The DNA for the CDR3 is TGTGCCAGCATTATAGGACAGGGGGCTAGTGAGCAGTTCTTC.

The genes are TRBV7-2 and TRBJ1-2; TRBD1 is a possible D gene (5 bases). This CDR3 is built from 17 residues. V shed 5 bases and J shed 1 base, with 20 bases lying between them. Germline V gene sequence: CDR1 SGHTA, CDR2 FQGNSA. CDR3 in amino acids: CASSLSLGTGNNYGYTF. The CDR3 coding sequence is TGTGCCAGCAGCCTTAGTTTGGGGACGGGCAATAACTATGGCTACACCTTC. The full variable domain, in which reference TRBV7-2 and TRBJ1-2 provide the parts outside the CDR3, is GAGVSQSPSNKVTEKGKDVELRCDPISGHTALYWYRQSLGQGLEFLIYFQGNSAPDKSGLPSDRFSAERTGGSVSTLTIQRTQQEDSAVYLCASSLSLGTGNNYGYTFGSGTRLTVV.

This clonotype occurred a few times. The gene calls are TRBV7-9 and TRBJ2-6, with a tentative D call TRBD1 (5 bases). The CDR3 runs 16 residues. With 5 bases removed from V and 2 bases from J, the gap between germline ends came to 13 bases. Germline loops: CDR1 SEHNR, CDR2 FQNEAQ (reference sequence). The CDR3 region has the DNA TGTGCCAGCAGCAGGGTTTTAGGGGCTGGGGCCAACGTCCTGACTTTC. Translating gives CASSRVLGAGANVLTF.

As to this clonotype: Given a much more abundant clone one base away, this may be a read error. The chain couples TRBV12-3 or TRBV12-4 to TRBJ2-1; no definite D call. The V end was cut by 2 bases, the J end by 7 bases, with 9 bases between. The CDR3 loop spans 13 amino acids. CDR3 sequence (DNA): TGTGCCAGCAGTTTAAACGGGTGGAATGAGCAGTTCTTC. Translated, it gives CASSLNGWNEQFF.